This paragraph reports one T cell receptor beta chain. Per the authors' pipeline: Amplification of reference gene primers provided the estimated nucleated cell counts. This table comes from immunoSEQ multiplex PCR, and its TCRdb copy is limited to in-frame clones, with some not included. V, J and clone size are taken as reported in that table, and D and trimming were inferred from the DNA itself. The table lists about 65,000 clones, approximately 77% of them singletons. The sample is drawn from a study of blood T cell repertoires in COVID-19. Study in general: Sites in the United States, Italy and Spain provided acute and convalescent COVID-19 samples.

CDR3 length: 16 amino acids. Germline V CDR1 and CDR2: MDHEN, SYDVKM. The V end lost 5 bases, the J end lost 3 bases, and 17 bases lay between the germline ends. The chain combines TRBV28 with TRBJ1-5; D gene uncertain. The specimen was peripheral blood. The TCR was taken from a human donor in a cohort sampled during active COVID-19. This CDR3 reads CASSETARGFNQPQHF. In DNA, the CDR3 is TGTGCCAGCAGTGAAACAGCCCGAGGGTTCAATCAGCCCCAGCATTTT.